This TCR beta chain appears in the sequencing data of a study of blood T cells in healthy people across ages. Background on the study: Roughly one uniquely barcoded beta molecule per two T cells was captured.

For the second PCR, which ran for 7 to 11 cycles, a sample-barcoded 5' primer and a J-beta primer mix were used. CDR3-containing paired-end reads numbering at least 3 million came from each sample. From the 5' RACE reads, TCRdb called clonotypes with MiXCR, one entry per CDR3 protein. The sample consists of some 1,000,000 distinct CDR3 sequences, 25% of them appearing once. This clonotype was seen a few times. The V gene's germline CDR1 is MNHEY and CDR2 SVGAGI. This CDR3 comprises 15 residues. The V and J ends lost 2 bases and 5 bases respectively, with 16 bases between them. The same sample was also used in a study of T cells of mothers and their children. That work contributes: The second PCR used the M1S primer, and this primer added sample barcodes and 2-4 random nucleotides.

V gene TRBV6-5 combines with J gene TRBJ2-7; D is uncertain. This TCR derives from a girl aged 2-9 years in good health. Sequences were obtained from blood. This CDR3 reads CASSYRANPAHEQYF. The CDR3 bases are TGTGCCAGCAGTTACCGCGCAAACCCAGCCCACGAGCAGTACTTC.